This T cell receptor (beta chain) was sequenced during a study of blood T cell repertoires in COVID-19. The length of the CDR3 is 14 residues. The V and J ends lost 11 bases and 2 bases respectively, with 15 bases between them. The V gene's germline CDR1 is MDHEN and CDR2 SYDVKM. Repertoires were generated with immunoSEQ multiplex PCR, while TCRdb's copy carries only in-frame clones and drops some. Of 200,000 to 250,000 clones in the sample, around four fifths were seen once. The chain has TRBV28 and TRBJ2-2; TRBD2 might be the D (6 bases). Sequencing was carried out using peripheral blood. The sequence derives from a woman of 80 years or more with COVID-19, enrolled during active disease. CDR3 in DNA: TGTGCCCACAGCACCGCGGGAAACACCGGGGAGCTGTTTTTT. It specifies CAHSTAGNTGELFF.